These 18 T cell receptor beta chains came from one sample sequenced in a study of cytomegalovirus exposure and HLA in healthy donors. It was with 60 Vbeta and 13 Jbeta primers that the PCR ran. Clones were sequenced by immunoSEQ multiplex PCR, and TCRdb holds only the in-frame ones, with some missing. This sample has roughly 230,000 clones; 85% to 95% occur once, and the top ten carry about 1.5%. Input material: PBMCs. Receptor source: a girl aged 2 to 9 in good health and CMV-seronegative.

In its sample, this clone was seen once. V is TRBV7-6 and J is TRBJ2-7; 7 bases are shared with TRBD2. This CDR3 region has 15 residues. V lost 5 bases and J lost 4; bases outside the gene matches: 11. Germline V gene lookup returns CDR1 SGHVS and CDR2 FNYEAQ. The CDR3: CASSPSRGEGYEQYF. The CDR3 DNA sequence: TGTGCCAGCAGCCCTTCACGGGGGGAAGGATACGAGCAGTACTTC.

The chain is built from TRBV6-5 and TRBJ2-5; D perhaps matches TRBD1 (5 bases). V was pared by 6 bases and J by 5 bases, with 19 bases between. CDR1 MNHEY and CDR2 SVGAGI come from the germline V gene. This CDR3 has 15 amino acids. CDR3 nucleotide sequence: TGTGCCAGCAGCGCCGTGGCCAGGGATGGGGAGACCCAGTACTTC. Its protein product is CASSAVARDGETQYF.

This clone was counted a few times. The chain combines TRBV6-1 with TRBJ1-2; D uncertain. The CDR3 has 13 amino acids. V was clipped by 1 base and J by 6 bases, with 9 bases between them. Germline assignment: CDR1 MNHNS and CDR2 SASEGT. CDR3 bases: TGTGCCAGCAGTGAAGGGGAGGGAGATGGCTACACCTTC. Translated, it gives CASSEGEGDGYTF.

This chain links TRBV10-2 with TRBJ1-1; TRBD1 is a possible D gene (5 bases). The CDR3 consists of 16 residues. The germline V gene has CDR1 WSHSY and CDR2 SAAADI. V lost 5 bases to trimming and J lost 4 bases, with 20 bases between them. CDR3 protein: CASSHHRQAGRTEAFF. CDR3 nucleotide sequence: TGCGCCAGCAGTCATCATCGACAAGCAGGGCGCACTGAAGCTTTCTTT.

This chain links TRBV4-1 with TRBJ2-7; D perhaps matches TRBD1 (5 bases). CDR3 length equals 15 residues. From germline, CDR1 is MGHRA and CDR2 YSYEKL. V was pared by 1 base and J by 1 base, with 11 bases between. In nucleotides, the CDR3 is TGCGCCAGCAGCCAAGCCGCTCAGGGTTCCTACGAGCAGTACTTC. This gives the protein CASSQAAQGSYEQYF.

The J gene is TRBJ1-1, the V gene TRBV30; 9 bases fit TRBD1. With 2 bases clipped from V and 0 bases from J, the junction kept 4 bases outside the gene matches. Germline lookup yields CDR1 GTSNPN and CDR2 SVGIG (reference sequence). This CDR3 is 15 amino acids long. The CDR3 is CAWSRTGAMNTEAFF. The CDR3, as DNA: TGTGCCTGGAGTAGGACAGGGGCCATGAACACTGAAGCTTTCTTT.

This clone was counted only a few times. The chain is built from TRBV5-1 and TRBJ2-2; no definite D call. Between the trimmed V and J ends, which lost 1 base and 0 bases, there was a span of 4 bases. Per germline, CDR1 SGHRS and CDR2 YFSETQ. The CDR3 is 14 amino acids. Here the CDR3 reads CASSLRANTGELFF. The CDR3 bases are TGCGCCAGCAGCTTGCGGGCGAACACCGGGGAGCTGTTTTTT.

The V and J genes are TRBV9 and TRBJ2-3; no reliable D call. CDR1 is SGDLS and CDR2 is YYNGEE in the germline V gene. V was trimmed by 6 bases and J by 4 bases, leaving 18 bases between them. The CDR3 contains 15 residues. The CDR3, as DNA: TGTGCCAGCACAACGGAGTCCCATCCCGCAGATACGCAGTATTTT. This gives the protein CASTTESHPADTQYF.

The V gene is TRBV4-1, the J gene TRBJ2-5; TRBD2 aligns across 13 bases. CDR1 MGHRA and CDR2 YSYEKL come from the germline V gene. This CDR3 spans 21 amino acids. Unmatched junction bases numbered 17, after V lost 0 bases and J lost 4 bases. Written as DNA, the CDR3 is TGCGCCAGCAGCCAAGAATTAGGGGCACTAGCGGGGGGGCTGGTAGGAGAGACCCAGTACTTC. Translation: CASSQELGALAGGLVGETQYF.

This clone has only a few counts. This chain connects TRBV28 to TRBJ1-4, with TRBD1 matching 9 bases. The CDR3 contains 16 residues. Germline lookup yields CDR1 MDHEN and CDR2 SYDVKM. This CDR3 is CGIGTGKYVSNEKLFF. CDR3 nucleotides: TGTGGAATCGGGACAGGGAAGTATGTATCTAATGAAAAACTGTTTTTT. Full variable domain (missing parts from reference TRBV28 and TRBJ1-4): DVKVTQSSRYLVKRTGEKVFLECVQDMDHENMFWYRQDPGLGLRLIYFSYDVKMKEKGDIPEGYSVSREKKERFSLILESASTNQTSMYLCGIGTGKYVSNEKLFFGSGTQLSVL.

V gene TRBV2 combines with J gene TRBJ1-5; weak D call: TRBD1 (6 bases). Germline lookup yields CDR1 SNHLY and CDR2 FYNNEI. The CDR3 length is 15 residues. Trimming left V 7 bases short and J 3 bases short, with 16 bases between. The CDR3 here is CASNEGRGFNQPQHF. Here the CDR3 DNA reads TGTGCCAGCAACGAGGGGAGGGGGTTCAATCAGCCCCAGCATTTT. The whole variable domain, filled in from reference TRBV2 and TRBJ1-5, reads EPEVTQTPSHQVTQMGQEVILRCVPISNHLYFYWYRQILGQKVEFLVSFYNNEISEKSEIFDDQFSVERPDGSNFTLKIRSTKLEDSAMYFCASNEGRGFNQPQHFGDGTRLSIL.

The gene calls are TRBV5-1 and TRBJ2-7, with TRBD2 matching 8 bases. CDR3 length equals 15 residues. Germline-derived CDR1 and CDR2 are SGHRS and YFSETQ. V was clipped by 1 base and J by 4 bases; unmatched bases: 7. The DNA for the CDR3 is TGCGCCAGCAGCTTGTTAAGCGGGAGTACGTACGAGCAGTACTTC. It codes for CASSLLSGSTYEQYF.

This clone has only a few counts. Other DNA sequences in the sample encode the same CDR3. This chain connects TRBV6-5 to TRBJ2-3; 7 bases align to TRBD1. Trimming cost V 0 bases and J 1 base; bases outside gene matches: 1. The V gene's germline CDR1 is MNHEY and CDR2 SVGAGI. The CDR3 loop spans 15 amino acids. The CDR3 DNA follows: TGTGCCAGCAGTTACTCCGGACAGGGCACAGATACGCAGTATTTT. Translating gives CASSYSGQGTDTQYF.

The chain has TRBV19 and TRBJ2-4, with a possible D match to TRBD1 (7 bases). V lost 5 bases, J lost 0 bases, and 14 bases lay in between. This CDR3 region has 16 residues. CDR1 LNHDA and CDR2 SQIVND come from the germline V gene (reference sequence). Here the CDR3 DNA reads TGTGCCAGTAGTGACGCGGGACAGCTAGCCAAAAACATTCAGTACTTC. Translated: CASSDAGQLAKNIQYF.

This chain connects TRBV5-1 to TRBJ2-7, with 15 bases identical to TRBD2. The V gene's germline CDR1 is SGHRS and CDR2 YFSETQ. With V trimmed by 4 bases and J by 10 bases, 12 bases remained unmatched. CDR3 length: 16 amino acids. CDR3 sequence reads: CASSPDPGLAGGPQYF. DNA for the CDR3: TGCGCCAGCAGCCCGGACCCGGGACTAGCGGGAGGCCCACAGTACTTC.

This CDR3 reads CASSSSALDTQYF. In nucleotides, the CDR3 is TGTGCCAGCAGCTCGTCTGCGCTAGATACGCAGTATTTT. The chain couples TRBV7-2 to TRBJ2-3; D is unresolved. This CDR3 is built from 13 residues. The V and J ends lost 4 bases and 5 bases respectively, with 10 bases between them. CDR1 and CDR2 (germline): SGHTA, FQGNSA.

The J gene is TRBJ1-3, the V gene TRBV10-3; D remains ambiguous. Germline V gives CDR1 ENHRY, CDR2 SYGVKD. CDR3 length: 14 residues. Trimming stripped 4 bases from V and 2 bases from J, with 9 bases between. The CDR3 here is CAISVTRTGNTIYF. In DNA, the CDR3 is TGTGCCATCAGTGTTACCAGAACTGGAAACACCATATATTTT.

The CDR3 DNA sequence: TGTGCCAGCAGTTACCAGGAGTCAGGGTACAATGAGCAGTTCTTC. This codes for CASSYQESGYNEQFF. The chain links TRBV27 to TRBJ2-1; D may be TRBD1 (5 bases). Trimming removed 4 bases at V and 4 bases at J, with 14 bases between. The CDR3 loop spans 15 amino acids. Germline CDR1 reads MNHEY; CDR2 reads SMNVEV (reference sequence).